A single sample gave rise to the 17 T cell receptor beta chains below, sequenced in a study of blood T cell repertoires in COVID-19. Sequencing was performed with immunoSEQ multiplex PCR; in TCRdb, only in-frame clones are kept and a portion is missing. The sample contains more than 95,000 clones, 88% of which appear only once. The sample consisted of peripheral blood. These receptor sequences come from a man aged 50 to 59 with acute or convalescent COVID-19.

The chain carries TRBV6-6 and TRBJ1-6, with TRBD1 matching 7 bases. From germline, CDR1 is MNHNY and CDR2 SVGAGI (reference sequence). J gave up 9 bases and V 2 bases, and 7 bases lay outside the gene matches. The CDR3 extends over 15 amino acids. CDR3 amino acids: CASSYNHRGASPLHF. Here the CDR3 DNA reads TGTGCCAGCAGTTACAATCACAGGGGTGCTTCACCCCTCCACTTT.

The chain combines TRBV11-2 with TRBJ2-7; maybe TRBD1 (6 bases). From germline, CDR1 is SGHAT and CDR2 FQNNGV. Trimming stripped 6 bases from V and 2 bases from J, with 14 bases between. CDR3 size: 14 residues. CDR3 DNA: TGTGCCAGCAGTTCGATCCAGGGGCCCTACGAGCAGTACTTC. This gives the protein CASSSIQGPYEQYF.

J is TRBJ2-6 and V is TRBV25-1, with D perhaps TRBD1 (5 bases). Germline CDR1 MGHDK, CDR2 SYGVNS. The germline V and J ends were trimmed by 4 bases and 0 bases, with 16 bases remaining between them. The CDR3 extends over 18 amino acids. CDR3 region: CASSGNRPPISGANVLTF. CDR3 sequence (DNA): TGTGCCAGCAGTGGGAACAGGCCTCCAATCTCTGGGGCCAACGTCCTGACTTTC.

This chain uses TRBV11-3 with TRBJ2-7, with D possibly being TRBD2 (5 bases). V lost 5 bases, J lost 1 base, and 12 bases lay in between. Germline CDR1 is SGHNT and CDR2 is YENEEA. The CDR3 contains 14 residues. The CDR3 nucleotides are TGTGCCAGCAGCCCCTGGTCGGGGTCCTACGAGCAGTACTTC. Translation: CASSPWSGSYEQYF.

The V gene is TRBV25-1, the J gene TRBJ1-2; 8 bases are shared with TRBD1. The CDR3 is made up of 13 amino acids. Germline V gene data show CDR1 as MGHDK and CDR2 as SYGVNS. V dropped 7 bases and J dropped 4; count of bases not matched to a gene: 5. As DNA, the CDR3 is TGTGCCAGCACCCGGACAGGGCTCTATGGCTACACCTTC. Translated, it gives CASTRTGLYGYTF.

V usage is TRBV5-5 and J usage is TRBJ2-5, with D hard to call. V gave up 10 bases and J gave up 0 bases, with 13 bases separating them. Per germline, CDR1 SGHKS and CDR2 YYEKEE (reference sequence). CDR3 length equals 13 residues. CDR3 amino acids: CASSVLYQETQYF. The DNA of the CDR3 is TGTGCCTCATCGGTTCTTTACCAAGAGACCCAGTACTTC.

The chain combines TRBV3-1 (or the pseudogene TRBV3-2) with TRBJ1-2; a weak D match, TRBD1 (6 bases). V was shortened by 3 bases and J by 2 bases, with 10 bases between the two germline ends. Germline CDR1 LGHDT, CDR2 YNNKEL (reference sequence). The CDR3 length is 14 residues. The CDR3 region is CASSQAGANYGYTF. Written as DNA, the CDR3 is TGTGCCAGCAGCCAGGCAGGGGCCAACTATGGCTACACCTTC.

This clone was detected once. J is TRBJ2-7 and V is TRBV19; 8 bases line up with TRBD2. CDR3 length equals 16 residues. V shed 3 bases and J 3 bases; nucleotides not matched to a gene: 10. Germline V gene lookup returns CDR1 LNHDA and CDR2 SQIVND (reference sequence). CDR3 nucleotides: TGTGCCAGTAGTATGCGTCTAGCGGGCCGAATCTACGAGCAGTACTTC. This sequence encodes CASSMRLAGRIYEQYF. Using reference TRBV19 and TRBJ2-7 for the parts outside the CDR3, the full variable domain is DGGITQSPKYLFRKEGQNVTLSCEQNLNHDAMYWYRQDPGQGLRLIYYSQIVNDFQKGDIAEGYSVSREKKESFPLTVTSAQKNPTAFYLCASSMRLAGRIYEQYFGPGTRLTVT.

This sequence joins TRBV27 and TRBJ1-2; the match to TRBD1 covers 7 bases. CDR1 MNHEY and CDR2 SMNVEV come from the germline V gene (reference sequence). This CDR3 contains 15 residues. The V gene end was trimmed by 2 bases and the J gene end by 4 bases; junction bases not matched to a gene: 7. Here the CDR3 reads CASSLRRGLSYGYTF. In DNA form, the CDR3 reads TGTGCCAGCAGTTTAAGGAGGGGGCTAAGCTATGGCTACACCTTC.

The chain recombines TRBV6-5 with TRBJ1-1; no definite D call. The V and J ends lost 7 bases and 1 base respectively, with 13 bases between them. The CDR3 length is 14 residues. Germline CDR1 MNHEY, CDR2 SVGAGI. The CDR3 nucleotides read TGTGCCAGCACCCCATTTCGGGGGAACACTGAAGCTTTCTTT. It codes for CASTPFRGNTEAFF.

CDR3 DNA sequence: TGTGCCAGCAGCGTCGCGTTTGCGGGGAGCCAAGAGACCCAGTACTTC. Translated: CASSVAFAGSQETQYF. The rearrangement uses TRBV7-2 and TRBJ2-5; D possibly corresponds to TRBD2 (6 bases). Germline loops: CDR1 SGHTA, CDR2 FQGNSA. Trimming took 5 bases from V and 1 from J, leaving 17 bases between them. This CDR3 has 16 residues.

The chain joins TRBV4-1 to TRBJ2-4; 10 bases line up with TRBD1. V shed 0 bases, J shed 0 bases, and the junction held 8 bases outside the gene matches. The length of the CDR3 is 19 residues. Germline lookup yields CDR1 MGHRA and CDR2 YSYEKL. CDR3 protein: CASSQDGGQGILAKNIQYF. Here the CDR3 DNA reads TGCGCCAGCAGCCAAGATGGGGGACAGGGGATACTAGCCAAAAACATTCAGTACTTC.

CDR3 DNA sequence: TGTGCCAGCAGCTCCGGGGAGGGTAGCAATCAGCCCCAGCATTTT. It codes for CASSSGEGSNQPQHF. V and J are TRBV6-5 and TRBJ1-5; D not resolved. Trimming cost V 6 bases and J 0 bases, with 12 bases left between them. This CDR3 has 15 amino acids. CDR1 and CDR2 (germline): MNHEY, SVGAGI.

The gene calls are TRBV25-1 and TRBJ1-3; maybe TRBD1 (5 bases). This CDR3 spans 15 amino acids. Trimming stripped 0 bases from V and 4 bases from J, with 10 bases between. Germline CDR1 is MGHDK and CDR2 is SYGVNS. CDR3 sequence: CASSEYGGAGNTIYF. CDR3 bases: TGTGCCAGCAGTGAATACGGGGGAGCAGGAAACACCATATATTTT.

This chain connects TRBV7-6 to TRBJ2-7, with 10 positions matching TRBD2. Germline trimming cut 3 bases from V and 1 base from J; bases unmatched to any gene: 9. CDR3 length: 17 amino acids. The germline V gene encodes CDR1 SGHVS and CDR2 FNYEAQ. Written as DNA, the CDR3 is TGTGCCAGCAGCTTGATGGGGCTAGCGGGGGATTCCTACGAGCAGTACTTC. As protein: CASSLMGLAGDSYEQYF. Full variable domain (outside the CDR3, taken from reference TRBV7-6 and TRBJ2-7): GAGVSQSPRYKVTKRGQDVALRCDPISGHVSLYWYRQALGQGPEFLTYFNYEAQQDKSGLPNDRFSAERPEGSISTLTIQRTEQRDSAMYRCASSLMGLAGDSYEQYFGPGTRLTVT.

The DNA for the CDR3 is TGTGCCAGCAGTTTAGGTAGCGGGAGCACAGATACGCAGTATTTT. Amino acids: CASSLGSGSTDTQYF. This chain links TRBV27 with TRBJ2-3, with TRBD2 matching 7 bases. Losses at the gene ends were 2 bases for V and 0 bases for J; bases not matched to a gene: 2. Germline V lookup: CDR1 MNHEY, CDR2 SMNVEV (reference sequence). This CDR3 spans 15 amino acids.

This clone was observed a few times. This chain joins TRBV7-9 and TRBJ2-3, with 10 bases that match TRBD2. This CDR3 has 14 amino acids. Looked up from germline, CDR1 is SEHNR and CDR2 is FQNEAQ (reference sequence). The V and J ends lost 5 bases and 5 bases, in that order; junction bases with no gene match: 4. CDR3 in amino acids: CASSQLAGLDTQYF. For the CDR3, the DNA is TGTGCCAGCAGCCAACTAGCGGGATTAGATACGCAGTATTTT. Supplemented by reference TRBV7-9 and TRBJ2-3, the full variable domain reads DTGVSQNPRHKITKRGQNVTFRCDPISEHNRLYWYRQTLGQGPEFLTYFQNEAQLEKSRLLSDRFSAERPKGSFSTLEIQRTEQGDSAMYLCASSQLAGLDTQYFGPGTRLTVL.